The 10 T cell receptor beta chains presented below share a single source sample, sequenced in a study of blood T cell repertoires in COVID-19 (dated by TCRdb to 2020 to 2021). The library came from the immunoSEQ multiplex PCR assay. TCRdb stores this immuneACCESS table with in-frame sequences only. Part of the clones is absent; in the studies checked, under half of the shortfall reflects unresolved V genes, and no reason is known for the rest. The sample table holds about 300,000 clones, of which around 84% were seen once. The ten largest clones represent around 2% of the sample. Material for sequencing was PBMCs or T cells enriched from blood (not recorded which). The receptors derive from a woman in her twenties or thirties who had been exposed to COVID-19.

The table lists this clone with a count of one. V usage is TRBV4-2 and J usage is TRBJ2-5, with TRBD2 matching over 10 bases. The CDR3 sequence is 17 residues long. Germline V gene data show CDR1 as LGHNA and CDR2 as YNFKEQ. V shed 1 base, J shed 2 bases, and the junction held 7 bases outside the gene matches. In DNA form, the CDR3 reads TGTGCCAGCAGCCAAGGAATAGCGGGGGGCAAACAAGAGACCCAGTACTTC. It yields the protein CASSQGIAGGKQETQYF.

The chain recombines TRBV28 with TRBJ2-7, with a possible D match to TRBD2 (5 bases). Germline lookup yields CDR1 MDHEN and CDR2 SYDVKM. The CDR3 runs to 14 residues. V was pared by 6 bases and J by 3 bases, with 15 bases between. DNA for the CDR3: TGTGCCAGCAGGTCGAGAGGGAGAAACTACGAGCAGTACTTC. It translates to CASRSRGRNYEQYF.

The J gene is TRBJ1-3, the V gene TRBV19; the D is unclear. Trimming left V 1 base short and J 8 bases short, with 15 bases between. CDR3 length equals 15 residues. Germline CDR1 and CDR2: LNHDA and SQIVND (reference sequence). CDR3 residues: CASSIVGSSKDTIYF. The CDR3 region has the DNA TGTGCCAGTAGTATAGTGGGCAGCTCCAAAGACACCATATATTTT.

The chain carries TRBV19 and TRBJ2-3; a possible D gene is TRBD2 (6 bases). Germline CDR1 LNHDA, CDR2 SQIVND (reference sequence). Trimming cost V 8 bases and J 3 bases, with 12 bases left between them. The CDR3 is 13 amino acids. The CDR3 bases are TGTGCCAGTGGAAAACTAGCAACAGATACGCAGTATTTT. It encodes CASGKLATDTQYF.

The V gene is TRBV11-3, the J gene TRBJ2-7, with a weak D call TRBD1 (6 bases). The CDR3 has 13 residues. V lost 5 bases, J lost 7 bases, and 15 bases lay in between. The germline V gene has CDR1 SGHNT and CDR2 YENEEA. The CDR3 sequence: CASSENRDQEQYF. The CDR3 DNA follows: TGTGCCAGCAGCGAAAACAGGGATCAGGAGCAGTACTTC.

The rearrangement joins TRBV5-8 to TRBJ2-1; the match to TRBD2 covers 7 bases. CDR3 length: 15 residues. Germline CDR1 and CDR2: SGHTS and YDEGEE. The V and J ends lost 3 bases and 0 bases, in that order; junction bases with no gene match: 3. CDR3 residues: CASSSTSASYNEQFF. DNA for the CDR3: TGTGCCAGCAGCTCTACTAGCGCCTCCTACAATGAGCAGTTCTTC. The full variable domain, with the rest looked up from reference TRBV5-8 and TRBJ2-1, is EAGVTQSPTHLIKTRGQQATLRCSPISGHTSVYWYQQALGLGLQFLLWYDEGEERNRGNFPPRFSGRQFPNYSSELNVNALELEDSALYLCASSSTSASYNEQFFGPGTRLTVL.

The V call is TRBV27, the J call TRBJ2-7; tentative D call: TRBD2 (5 bases). V lost 2 bases to trimming and J lost 2 bases, with 13 bases between them. The CDR3 is made up of 15 amino acids. Germline CDR1 is MNHEY and CDR2 is SMNVEV (reference sequence). CDR3 region: CASSLIRGAPYEQYF. CDR3 sequence (DNA): TGTGCCAGCAGTTTAATCCGGGGTGCCCCCTACGAGCAGTACTTC.

V usage is TRBV5-1 and J usage is TRBJ2-3; the match to TRBD2 covers 11 bases. With 1 base clipped from V and 0 bases from J, the junction kept 7 bases outside the gene matches. This CDR3 comprises 18 residues. Looked up from germline, CDR1 is SGHRS and CDR2 is YFSETQ. This CDR3 reads CASSLKSLAGASTDTQYF. The DNA for the CDR3 is TGCGCCAGCAGCTTGAAGTCACTAGCGGGGGCTAGCACAGATACGCAGTATTTT. Full variable domain (rest looked up from reference TRBV5-1 and TRBJ2-3): KAGVTQTPRYLIKTRGQQVTLSCSPISGHRSVSWYQQTPGQGLQFLFEYFSETQRNKGNFPGRFSGRQFSNSRSEMNVSTLELGDSALYLCASSLKSLAGASTDTQYFGPGTRLTVL.

The chain has TRBV11-1 and TRBJ1-3; D is unclear. CDR1 and CDR2 (germline): SGHAT, FQDESV (reference sequence). Trimming stripped 3 bases from V and 0 bases from J, with 12 bases between. The length of the CDR3 is 16 residues. The CDR3 spells CASSFTGMSSGNTIYF. The DNA for the CDR3 is TGTGCCAGCAGCTTCACCGGGATGTCCTCTGGAAACACCATATATTTT.

Only a few counts were recorded for this clone. V is TRBV2 and J is TRBJ1-1; D remains unclear. Germline V gene lookup returns CDR1 SNHLY and CDR2 FYNNEI. The CDR3 length is 14 residues. V was pared by 2 bases and J by 2 bases, with 9 bases between. CDR3 in amino acids: CASSEFGGNTEAFF. The CDR3 region has the DNA TGTGCCAGCAGTGAATTCGGCGGCAACACTGAAGCTTTCTTT. Complete variable domain (other parts from reference TRBV2 and TRBJ1-1): EPEVTQTPSHQVTQMGQEVILRCVPISNHLYFYWYRQILGQKVEFLVSFYNNEISEKSEIFDDQFSVERPDGSNFTLKIRSTKLEDSAMYFCASSEFGGNTEAFFGQGTRLTVV.